A selection of T cell receptor beta chains follows, all from one sample in a study of blood T cells in healthy people across ages. TCRdb analysed the 5' RACE reads with MiXCR anew, one entry per CDR3 protein. The table includes under 2,000,000 distinct CDR3 sequences, about 49% detected once. Sequenced material: blood. These receptors all come from a woman between 40 and 50 years old in good health. Both conserved end residues are part of each CDR3. Each record gives: J gene, clone size, V gene, D gene, CDR3 DNA, CDR3 protein. The D gene is left open where the match is weak. Clone size is given for some rows only: seen once, a few or many times, or a class if the clone is expanded.

TRBJ1-2 | - | TRBV20-1 | TRBD1 | TGCAGTGCTCCGGGACAGGGGGCTCCAGGATACACCTTC | CSAPGQGAPGYTF
TRBJ1-4 | - | TRBV13 | TRBD1 | TGTGCCAGCAGCTTAGGGACAGGGGAGGAAAAACTGTTTTTT | CASSLGTGEEKLFF
TRBJ2-5 | - | TRBV2 | - | TGTGCCAGCACTCCGGGGCGGATGGAGACCCAGTACTTC | CASTPGRMETQYF
TRBJ1-1 | - | TRBV20-1 | - | TGCAGTGCCCCGAGACCGCGCGGGGGCACTGAAGCTTTCTTT | CSAPRPRGGTEAFF
TRBJ2-1 | few | TRBV5-5 | - | TGTGCCAGCAGCTTGGCTGAGTTATACAATGAGCAGTTCTTC | CASSLAELYNEQFF
TRBJ2-3 | - | TRBV4-3 | TRBD2 | TGCGCCAGCAGCCAGGGACTAGCGGGGGGGCCCGGCACAGATACGCAGTATTTT | CASSQGLAGGPGTDTQYF
TRBJ2-5 | - | TRBV28 | TRBD1 | TGTGCCAGCAGTATCGGACAGGGGGCTTCGCAGACCCAGTACTTC | CASSIGQGASQTQYF
TRBJ1-2 | - | TRBV13 | TRBD1 | TGTGCCAGCAGCTGGACAGGAGAACCGACTAACTATGGCTACACCTTC | CASSWTGEPTNYGYTF
TRBJ1-5 | - | TRBV27 | - | TGTGCCAGCAGTTTATCGGCGGGGGATTTCAATCAGCCCCAGCATTTT | CASSLSAGDFNQPQHF
TRBJ2-5 | many | TRBV4-2 | - | TGTGCCAGCAGCCATGCAGGGGAGTGGGAGACCCAGTACTTC | CASSHAGEWETQYF
TRBJ2-4 | - | TRBV29-1 | TRBD1 | TGCAGCGTTGGGGACAGGACAGCCAAAAACATTCAGTACTTC | CSVGDRTAKNIQYF
TRBJ2-5 | - | TRBV2 | - | TGTGCCAGCAGTGCAGATGTCCCGGGGGCCCAGTACTTC | CASSADVPGAQYF
TRBJ2-5 | - | TRBV4-2 | - | TGTGCCAGCCTACAGGGGGGGAGCAATGAGCAGTACTTC | CASLQGGSNEQYF
TRBJ2-6 | - | TRBV6-5 | TRBD2 | TGTGCCAGCAGTCAGTTCGGGCGGGGGGCTGGGGCCAACGTCCTGACTTTC | CASSQFGRGAGANVLTF
TRBJ2-3 | few | TRBV7-2 | - | TGTGCCAGCAGCGCCTGGACATCCACAGATACGCAGTATTTT | CASSAWTSTDTQYF
TRBJ2-1 | once | TRBV27 | - | TGTGCCAGCGGTGTGGGACCCAGCTACAATGAGCAGTTCTTC | CASGVGPSYNEQFF
TRBJ2-3 | few | TRBV20-1 | - | TGCAGTGCTAGAGATTTTTACCAGGGATCTGCAGATACGCAGTATTTT | CSARDFYQGSADTQYF
TRBJ2-4 | few | TRBV6-5 | - | TGTGCCAGCAGTTACTCGAGGGGGGGCAAAAACATTCAGTACTTC | CASSYSRGGKNIQYF
TRBJ2-1 | - | TRBV29-1 | TRBD2 | TGCAGCGTTGGGACTAGGATGGCCAATGAGCAGTTCTTC | CSVGTRMANEQFF
TRBJ2-1 | few | TRBV7-2 | - | TGTGCCAGCAGCTTAAGTAGGCAGGGCTCCAATGAGCAGTTCTTC | CASSLSRQGSNEQFF
TRBJ2-5 | once | TRBV11-2 | TRBD1 | TGTGCCAGCAGTCCCGGGACAGGGTCCCTGCAAGAGGCCCAGTACTTC | CASSPGTGSLQEAQYF
TRBJ2-3 | - | TRBV20-1 | - | TGCAGTGCTAGTAGGGGCGCAGGGCCCGTAACAGATACGCAGTATTTT | CSASRGAGPVTDTQYF
TRBJ2-7 | once | TRBV15 | - | TGTGCCACCAGCAGAGATTTTGAAGAGTCCCAGTACTTC | CATSRDFEESQYF
TRBJ1-2 | few | TRBV7-3 | - | TGTGCCAGCAGCTTGGGGAGCGGGTCTCGGTATGGCTACACCTTC | CASSLGSGSRYGYTF
TRBJ2-3 | once | TRBV7-9 | - | TGTGCCAGCAGCCAGACGGTCGGCACAGATACGCAGTATTTT | CASSQTVGTDTQYF
TRBJ2-7 | - | TRBV5-1 | - | TGCGCCAGCAGAGGAGGGGCCGCCTACGAGCAGTACTTC | CASRGGAAYEQYF
TRBJ2-5 | - | TRBV6-5 | TRBD1 | TGTGCCAGCAGGCAAGGGGGCCCACAAGAGACCCAGTACTTC | CASRQGGPQETQYF
TRBJ1-1 | - | TRBV20-1 | TRBD1 | TGCAGTGTCAGCCCCCAGGGGGCGGCTGAAGCTTTCTTT | CSVSPQGAAEAFF
TRBJ1-2 | few | TRBV27 | - | TGTGCCAGCAGGAGCTGGGAGTTAGCTAACTATGGCTACACCTTC | CASRSWELANYGYTF
TRBJ2-1 | many | TRBV6-6 | - | TGTGCCAGCTGGGGGGTTTTAGGGGACAATGAGCAGTTCTTC | CASWGVLGDNEQFF
TRBJ1-2 | - | TRBV7-3 | TRBD1 | TGTGCCAGCAGCAAAACAACAGGGGGCTTTGATGGCTACACCTTC | CASSKTTGGFDGYTF
TRBJ2-1 | - | TRBV7-2 | - | TGTGCCAGTCTAATGGACCGCAGCTCCTACAATGAGCAGTTCTTC | CASLMDRSSYNEQFF
TRBJ2-1 | - | TRBV7-6 | - | TGTGCCAGCAGCCCTGAGAACAATGAGCAGTTCTTC | CASSPENNEQFF
TRBJ1-5 | - | TRBV12-3/TRBV12-4 | - | TGTGCCAGCAGTTTAGCTCAGGGGAGCAATCAGCCCCAGCATTTT | CASSLAQGSNQPQHF
TRBJ1-6 | few | TRBV28 | - | TGTGCCAGCAGTCCTACAAGGGACGTTACACCCCTCCACTTT | CASSPTRDVTPLHF
TRBJ1-2 | once | TRBV7-2 | - | TGTGCCAGCAGCTTCGGAGGGGTGGGCTATGGCTACACCTTC | CASSFGGVGYGYTF
TRBJ2-3 | few | TRBV24-1 | - | TGTGCCACCAGTGATAAACGAACCACAGATACGCAGTATTTT | CATSDKRTTDTQYF
TRBJ2-5 | - | TRBV4-2 | TRBD2 | TGTGCCAGCAGCCAAGATGTAGGAGCGGGGGGGCGAGAGACCCAGTACTTC | CASSQDVGAGGRETQYF
TRBJ1-4 | - | TRBV20-1 | - | TGCAGTGCTAGGGGAGGGAATAGTGAAAAACTGTTTTTT | CSARGGNSEKLFF
TRBJ1-2 | many | TRBV28 | - | TGTGCCAGCAGCGATACCAACATTGAAGGCTACACCTTC | CASSDTNIEGYTF
TRBJ2-5 | - | TRBV29-1 | - | TGCAGTTTTGGGACCCAGTACTTC | CSFGTQYF
TRBJ2-1 | - | TRBV9 | TRBD2 | TGTGCCAGCAGCGTCGACGGGACTAGCGGGGGGGCGGCTTACAATGAGCAGTTCTTC | CASSVDGTSGGAAYNEQFF
TRBJ2-5 | - | TRBV20-1 | - | TGCAGTGAAACAGGCGTCAGTGAAGAGACCCAGTACTTC | CSETGVSEETQYF
TRBJ1-1 | - | TRBV29-1 | - | TGCAGCGTCGGATATTTGAACACTGAAGCTTTCTTT | CSVGYLNTEAFF
TRBJ1-6 | few | TRBV12-3/TRBV12-4 | TRBD1 | TGTGCCAGCAGTTCCGGGACAGGGTATAATTCACCCCTCCACTTT | CASSSGTGYNSPLHF
TRBJ1-2 | - | TRBV3-1 | TRBD1 | TGTGCCAGCAGCCAGTTCCCTCCGGGGACAGGAGACTATGGCTACACCTTC | CASSQFPPGTGDYGYTF
TRBJ1-2 | - | TRBV28 | TRBD1 | TGTGCCAGCAGTGCTCCCGACAGGGTGCCTGAGGGCTACACCTTC | CASSAPDRVPEGYTF
TRBJ2-3 | - | TRBV6-4 | TRBD2 | TGTGCCAGCAGTGACTCGAAGGCTAGCGGGGGGGCTCGTTTCACGCAGTATTTT | CASSDSKASGGARFTQYF
TRBJ2-1 | - | TRBV2 | - | TGTGCCAGCAGTGAAGAAGGAGAAGGCTACAATGAGCAGTTCTTC | CASSEEGEGYNEQFF